These 28 T cell receptor beta chains originate from one sample sequenced in a study of beta chain features in type 1 diabetes. Isolated RNA was reverse transcribed in full, so expressed TCRB transcripts were sequenced. Data came from immunoSEQ multiplex PCR; TCRdb stores just in-frame clones and leaves some out. This sample yields about 360,000 clones, of which roughly 12% are seen a single time; around 0.01% belongs to the top ten. These TCRs are of unknown antigen specificity. Overall study findings and caveats: Type 1 diabetes patients showed a moderate but significant shortening of TCRB CDR3s in all four CD4+ subsets.

Sample: naive CD4+ T cells from blood. The receptor source for this set is a woman under 30 with type 1 diabetes.

The chain recombines TRBV4-2 with TRBJ2-3, with 8 bases lining up with TRBD2. The CDR3 is 15 residues long. V trimming: 1 base; J trimming: 4 bases; junction bases outside the gene matches: 4. Germline loops: CDR1 LGHNA, CDR2 YNFKEQ. In nucleotides, the CDR3 is TGTGCCAGCAGCCAAGGAAGCGGGGGCGCAGATACGCAGTATTTT. Translation gives CASSQGSGGADTQYF.

This clone was observed a few times. J is TRBJ2-4 and V is TRBV30, with 9 bases aligning to TRBD2. The CDR3 sequence is 17 residues long. Germline-derived CDR1 and CDR2 are GTSNPN and SVGIG (reference sequence). The junction had 14 bases not matched to a gene; V was cut back by 2 bases and J by 6 bases. The CDR3 DNA reads as TGTGCCTGGAGTCGTACATGGGCGGGAGGGCCGGTAAACATTCAGTACTTC. This encodes CAWSRTWAGGPVNIQYF.

V usage is TRBV6-5 and J usage is TRBJ2-1; the D gene is possibly TRBD2 (5 bases). Trimming took off 6 bases at V and 10 bases at J, with 22 bases between the two ends. The CDR3 has 15 amino acids. Looked up from germline, CDR1 is MNHEY and CDR2 is SVGAGI. The CDR3 DNA reads as TGTGCCAGCAGCCTCCTTGGAGGCGCCAATAAGGAGCAGTTCTTC. It specifies CASSLLGGANKEQFF.

The chain has TRBV28 and TRBJ2-4; 7 nucleotides align to TRBD2. The CDR3 is made up of 16 amino acids. Trimming cost V 5 bases and J 3 bases; bases outside gene matches: 10. Germline V gene sequence: CDR1 MDHEN, CDR2 SYDVKM. In nucleotides, the CDR3 is TGTGCCAGCAGTGACTTCCGAACGGGGGGCAAAAACATTCAGTACTTC. Translation gives CASSDFRTGGKNIQYF.

The CDR3, as DNA: TGTGCCAGCAGTCCCCCGGGAAGCTATGGCTACACCTTC. This sequence encodes CASSPPGSYGYTF. V and J are TRBV28 and TRBJ1-2; no clear D. With 5 bases removed from V and 4 bases from J, the gap between germline ends came to 11 bases. This CDR3 contains 13 residues. Germline-derived CDR1 and CDR2 are MDHEN and SYDVKM.

This clone was found once. This chain links TRBV28 with TRBJ1-1; 7 bases align to TRBD1. Trimming took 4 bases from V and 1 from J; bases not matched to a gene: 6. CDR3 length: 15 amino acids. Germline CDR1 is MDHEN and CDR2 is SYDVKM. The CDR3 DNA follows: TGTGCCAGCAGTTCAGGGGACAGAAGGAACACTGAAGCTTTCTTT. This encodes CASSSGDRRNTEAFF.

This clone was seen more than once but under ten times. J is TRBJ2-7 and V is TRBV10-3, with 10 nucleotides matching TRBD2. This CDR3 contains 15 residues. V lost 4 bases to trimming and J lost 4 bases; unmatched junction nucleotides: 7. Germline assignment: CDR1 ENHRY and CDR2 SYGVKD. CDR3 DNA: TGTGCCATCAGTGGGCTAGCGGGAGCCAGGTACGAGCAGTACTTC. Amino acids: CAISGLAGARYEQYF.

This clone was recorded a few times. The chain joins TRBV30 to TRBJ1-3; D is ambiguous. Germline CDR1 is GTSNPN and CDR2 is SVGIG (reference sequence). V lost 2 bases to trimming and J lost 0 bases, with 8 bases between them. The CDR3 extends over 14 amino acids. CDR3 in DNA: TGTGCCTGGAGTCGAGCAAACTCTGGAAACACCATATATTTT. Amino acids: CAWSRANSGNTIYF.

Here the CDR3 DNA reads TGTGCCTGGAGTGCTCAGCAAGGACAGCAAGAGACCCAGTACTTC. It is translated as CAWSAQQGQQETQYF. V usage is TRBV30 and J usage is TRBJ2-5; the D gene is possibly TRBD1 (6 bases). This CDR3 has 15 amino acids. V shed 1 base and J shed 2 bases, with 14 bases lying between them. Germline CDR1 is GTSNPN and CDR2 is SVGIG (reference sequence).

The rearrangement joins TRBV15 to TRBJ2-1; the D gene is possibly TRBD2 (6 bases). CDR3 length: 14 residues. CDR1 and CDR2 from the germline V gene are LNHNV and YYDKDF (reference sequence). V shed 3 bases and J shed 9 bases, with 15 bases lying between them. CDR3: CATSRGGGPTEQFF. The CDR3 DNA follows: TGTGCCACCAGCAGGGGTGGAGGGCCAACTGAGCAGTTCTTC.

This chain joins TRBV5-1 and TRBJ2-3; D is unresolved. The CDR3 length is 14 residues. Germline V gives CDR1 SGHRS, CDR2 YFSETQ. V lost 4 bases to trimming and J lost 5 bases, with 14 bases between them. CDR3 region: CASSLDINGDTQYF. The CDR3 DNA is TGCGCCAGCAGCCTCGACATAAATGGAGATACGCAGTATTTT. Together with reference TRBV5-1 and TRBJ2-3, the CDR3 gives the full variable domain: KAGVTQTPRYLIKTRGQQVTLSCSPISGHRSVSWYQQTPGQGLQFLFEYFSETQRNKGNFPGRFSGRQFSNSRSEMNVSTLELGDSALYLCASSLDINGDTQYFGPGTRLTVL.

In its sample, this clone was seen a few times. V gene TRBV25-1 combines with J gene TRBJ1-2; D call uncertain. CDR1 is MGHDK, CDR2 SYGVNS, per germline. The CDR3 extends over 13 amino acids. Trimming cost V 3 bases and J 8 bases, with 13 bases left between them. The DNA of the CDR3 is TGTGCCAGCAGTGACCCTAGCCGTGCGGGCTACACCTTC. Its translation is CASSDPSRAGYTF.

This chain uses TRBV18 with TRBJ2-7; TRBD1 matches 10 bases. J was trimmed by 7 bases and V by 6 bases; bases with no gene match: 9. The germline V gene encodes CDR1 KGHSH and CDR2 LQKENI. The CDR3 extends over 14 amino acids. The CDR3 nucleotides are TGTGCCAGCTCCCCCGGACAGGGGGAAGTGGAGCAGTACTTC. This encodes CASSPGQGEVEQYF.

The chain employs TRBV18 and TRBJ2-2, with D perhaps TRBD2 (6 bases). Trimming pared 3 bases from V and 4 bases from J, leaving 15 bases between. The CDR3 is made up of 16 amino acids. Germline lookup yields CDR1 KGHSH and CDR2 LQKENI. The DNA for the CDR3 is TGTGCCAGCTCACCTGGTACCGGGAGTGGCACCGGGGAGCTGTTTTTT. Its translation: CASSPGTGSGTGELFF.

Regarding this clone: Other nucleotide sequences from this sample produce the same CDR3. CDR3: CASSLSSDTQYF. The CDR3 region has the DNA TGTGCCAGCAGTTTATCGTCAGATACGCAGTATTTT. This chain links TRBV28 with TRBJ2-3; D remains ambiguous. Trimming shortened V by 1 base and J by 4 bases, and 3 bases separated the two germline ends. Germline V gives CDR1 MDHEN, CDR2 SYDVKM. The CDR3 is made up of 12 amino acids.

The V gene is TRBV18, the J gene TRBJ2-3; TRBD2 matches 8 bases. Germline CDR1 KGHSH, CDR2 LQKENI. Trimming removed 3 bases from V and 6 bases from J; junction bases left unmatched: 8. The CDR3 has 15 residues. The chain's CDR3 is CASSPPGLGDDTQYF. CDR3 DNA: TGTGCCAGCTCACCTCCGGGACTAGGAGATGATACGCAGTATTTT.

CDR3 nucleotide sequence: TGTGCCAGCAGTTTGAGGCTGACCTCCGCTGACGAGCAGTACTTC. It is translated as CASSLRLTSADEQYF. The V call is TRBV28, the J call TRBJ2-7; D is ambiguous. This CDR3 is built from 15 residues. V lost 3 bases and J 5 bases, leaving 17 bases between the germline ends. Germline values: CDR1 MDHEN, CDR2 SYDVKM.

This sequence joins TRBV5-6 and TRBJ2-3; 9 nucleotides line up with TRBD2. From germline, CDR1 is SGHDT and CDR2 YYEEEE. The trim removed 1 base at V and 0 bases at J, leaving 9 bases unmatched. This CDR3 has 18 residues. CDR3 DNA sequence: TGTGCCAGCAGCTTGCCCGAGCAGCGGGGGGAAAGCACAGATACGCAGTATTTT. This encodes CASSLPEQRGESTDTQYF.

The V gene is TRBV30, the J gene TRBJ1-2, with TRBD1 matching 10 bases. This CDR3 is built from 13 residues. Germline CDR1 GTSNPN, CDR2 SVGIG (reference sequence). The V and J ends lost 3 bases and 8 bases, in that order; junction bases with no gene match: 6. The CDR3 nucleotides read TGTGCCTGGAGGGACAGGGGGAATATAGGCTACACCTTC. This translates into CAWRDRGNIGYTF.

This clone was seen only a few times. The chain combines TRBV9 with TRBJ2-7; 10 nucleotides agree with TRBD1. There are 18 residues in the CDR3. In germline, CDR1 is SGDLS, CDR2 YYNGEE. The V segment lost 0 bases and the J segment 2 bases; nucleotides outside the gene matches: 11. CDR3 sequence: CASSVDILGQGRTYEQYF. CDR3 DNA: TGTGCCAGCAGCGTAGATATCCTGGGACAGGGGCGGACCTACGAGCAGTACTTC.

The V and J genes are TRBV5-1 and TRBJ2-3; TRBD2 matches at 8 bases. The CDR3 is 15 amino acids. Germline V CDR1 and CDR2: SGHRS, YFSETQ. With 0 bases clipped from V and 6 bases from J, the junction kept 6 bases outside the gene matches. CDR3 in amino acids: CASSLASGSGDTQYF. CDR3 DNA sequence: TGCGCCAGCAGCTTGGCCAGCGGGAGCGGGGATACGCAGTATTTT.

In its sample, this clone was seen a few times. This chain uses TRBV10-3 with TRBJ2-5; maybe TRBD1 (5 bases). Looked up from germline, CDR1 is ENHRY and CDR2 is SYGVKD. V gave up 0 bases and J gave up 3 bases, with 11 bases separating them. This CDR3 comprises 15 residues. CDR3 sequence: CAISESDPGKETQYF. Written as DNA, the CDR3 is TGTGCCATCAGTGAGTCGGACCCAGGGAAAGAGACCCAGTACTTC.

This rearrangement joins TRBV5-1 to TRBJ2-2, with a possible D match to TRBD1 (7 bases). CDR3 size: 14 residues. From germline, CDR1 is SGHRS and CDR2 YFSETQ. Trimming left V 2 bases short and J 7 bases short, with 12 bases between. DNA for the CDR3: TGCGCCAGCAGCTTCGACAGGGAGGTCGGGGAGCTGTTTTTT. As protein: CASSFDREVGELFF.

This chain links TRBV4-1 with TRBJ2-3; no clear D gene. This CDR3 is 14 amino acids long. The germline CDR1 and CDR2 sequences are MGHRA and YSYEKL. V was trimmed by 3 bases and J by 1 base, leaving 8 bases between them. The DNA of the CDR3 is TGCGCCAGCAGCCATCCTATCCGCACAGATACGCAGTATTTT. Translated: CASSHPIRTDTQYF.

The chain employs TRBV4-3 and TRBJ2-3; 9 bases match TRBD1. Germline V gene sequence: CDR1 LGHNA, CDR2 YSLEER. The CDR3 extends over 15 amino acids. J was trimmed by 6 bases and V by 7 bases; bases with no gene match: 11. The CDR3 DNA is TGCGCCAGCACCCTATCGGGACAGGGAGCTGATACGCAGTATTTT. Protein: CASTLSGQGADTQYF.

V is TRBV30 and J is TRBJ1-1; D remains unclear. Between the trimmed V and J ends, which lost 1 base and 11 bases, there was a span of 17 bases. This CDR3 spans 13 amino acids. CDR1 GTSNPN and CDR2 SVGIG come from the germline V gene (reference sequence). Here the CDR3 reads CAWSAAPDTGAFF. In DNA form, the CDR3 reads TGTGCCTGGAGTGCCGCACCTGATACGGGGGCTTTCTTT.

The CDR3 loop is CASTLVGQNYGYTF. DNA for the CDR3: TGTGCCAGCACCCTAGTGGGACAGAACTATGGCTACACCTTC. The chain is built from TRBV5-4 and TRBJ1-2; 7 bases agree with TRBD1. Trimming took 6 bases from V and 2 from J; bases not matched to a gene: 7. This CDR3 comprises 14 residues. Germline V gives CDR1 SGHNT, CDR2 YYREEE (reference sequence).

This clone was counted a few times. The rearrangement uses TRBV27 and TRBJ2-2, with a tentative D call TRBD2 (5 bases). Germline V gene data show CDR1 as MNHEY and CDR2 as SMNVEV (reference sequence). The CDR3 sequence is 17 residues long. Trimming removed 2 bases at V and 3 bases at J, with 16 bases between. The CDR3, as DNA: TGTGCCAGCAGTTTACGCCGGGTTAGCGAGTACACCGGGGAGCTGTTTTTT. It specifies CASSLRRVSEYTGELFF.